This T cell receptor beta chain was recovered during a study of blood T cell repertoires in COVID-19. On the study more broadly: Collection of acute and convalescent COVID-19 samples took place in the United States, Italy and Spain. In each case, the material was cDNA or gDNA derived from T cells, B-cell-depleted T cells, or PBMCs.

This study enrolled people aged roughly 18 to 100 from about 24 US geographic areas. Participants were placed into cohorts based on the clinical history they reported. Only in-frame clones appear in the TCRdb table, and some are missing; sequencing was by immunoSEQ multiplex PCR. Of a few hundred thousand clones listed, around four fifths are singletons. V shed 5 bases and J shed 4 bases, with 8 bases lying between them. This CDR3 has 12 amino acids. CDR1 and CDR2 from the germline V gene are SGHTA and FQGNSA. The rearrangement joins TRBV7-2 to TRBJ1-2, with D hard to call. Sequenced material: PBMCs or T cells enriched from blood (not recorded which). This TCR derives from a man in his thirties or forties with acute COVID-19. Here the CDR3 reads CASSPGSYGYTF. The DNA for the CDR3 is TGTGCCAGCAGCCCCGGGTCCTATGGCTACACCTTC.